Shown below are 15 T cell receptor beta chains from a single sample sequenced in a study of T cell responses to AZD1222 COVID-19 vaccine. Measured with immunoSEQ multiplex PCR; TCRdb has only the in-frame clones, and not every one. The profile shows 80,000 to 100,000 clones, under 95% of them singletons. The sequenced sample was peripheral blood, obtained 28 days after the second AZD1222 dose. The receptor source for this set is an adult who received the AZD1222 COVID-19 vaccine.

The chain is built from TRBV30 and TRBJ1-5, with 7 bases that match TRBD1. The CDR3 extends over 15 amino acids. V lost 1 base, J lost 4 bases, and 7 bases stayed unmatched. The germline gives CDR1 GTSNPN, CDR2 SVGIG (reference sequence). Written as DNA, the CDR3 is TGTGCCTGGAGTGAAGGGACAGCCGGGAATCAGCCCCAGCATTTT. Translating it yields CAWSEGTAGNQPQHF.

The chain carries TRBV5-1 and TRBJ2-1; possible D gene TRBD2, 6 bases. V lost 0 bases to trimming and J lost 0 bases, with 16 bases between them. Germline V gene data show CDR1 as SGHRS and CDR2 as YFSETQ. The CDR3 runs to 18 residues. The chain's CDR3 is CASSLVFGSAGSYNEQFF. The CDR3, as DNA: TGCGCCAGCAGCTTGGTATTCGGGAGCGCCGGCTCCTACAATGAGCAGTTCTTC.

The chain couples TRBV7-8 to TRBJ1-5; D is ambiguous. CDR3 length equals 13 residues. V dropped 5 bases and J dropped 7 bases, with 12 bases sitting between them. Germline CDR1 SGHVS, CDR2 FQNEAQ. The CDR3 DNA follows: TGTGCCAGCAGCCCCCAGGTATCGCAGCCCCAGCATTTT. Protein sequence: CASSPQVSQPQHF.

V gene TRBV19 combines with J gene TRBJ1-1; 7 bases line up with TRBD1. Germline V gene sequence: CDR1 LNHDA, CDR2 SQIVND (reference sequence). There are 14 residues in the CDR3. The ends lost 4 bases at V and 2 bases at J; junction bases unmatched: 4. The CDR3 DNA is TGTGCCAGTAGTAGCGACAGGGTTAACACTGAAGCTTTCTTT. Its translation is CASSSDRVNTEAFF.

The V gene is TRBV6-5, the J gene TRBJ1-2; the match to TRBD1 covers 9 bases. The germline V gene has CDR1 MNHEY and CDR2 SVGAGI. The CDR3 is made up of 14 amino acids. J gave up 3 bases and V 7 bases, and 6 bases lay outside the gene matches. Written as DNA, the CDR3 is TGTGCCAGCAAACAGGGGGCAACAGACTATGGCTACACCTTC. Translation: CASKQGATDYGYTF.

The rearrangement joins TRBV27 to TRBJ1-5; 9 nucleotides line up with TRBD1. The V segment lost 6 bases and the J segment 6 bases; nucleotides outside the gene matches: 6. Germline values: CDR1 MNHEY, CDR2 SMNVEV (reference sequence). The length of the CDR3 is 14 residues. The CDR3 coding sequence is TGTGCCAGCAGGGTACAGGGGGCGGTTCAGCCCCAGCATTTT. Its protein is CASRVQGAVQPQHF.

Here the CDR3 reads CSVPDLFGKLFF. In DNA form, the CDR3 reads TGCAGCGTCCCGGACCTTTTCGGGAAACTGTTTTTT. This sequence joins TRBV29-1 and TRBJ1-4; D uncertain. Trimming left V 6 bases short and J 11 bases short, with 16 bases between. Germline V gene data show CDR1 as SQVTM and CDR2 as ANQGSEA. CDR3 length: 12 amino acids.

This rearrangement joins TRBV27 to TRBJ2-6; D not resolved. The germline CDR1 and CDR2 sequences are MNHEY and SMNVEV (reference sequence). V was cut by 3 bases and J by 3 bases, with 3 bases left in between. This CDR3 spans 13 amino acids. The CDR3 region is CASSLGGANVLTF. CDR3 bases: TGTGCCAGCAGTTTGGGTGGGGCCAACGTCCTGACTTTC.

This clone was found once. The chain combines TRBV7-9 with TRBJ2-7, with D hard to call. This CDR3 has 12 residues. V was cut by 3 bases and J by 0 bases, with 3 bases left in between. Germline V gives CDR1 SEHNR, CDR2 FQNEAQ (reference sequence). The CDR3 DNA is TGTGCCAGCAGCTTCCTCTCCTACGAGCAGTACTTC. Protein product: CASSFLSYEQYF.

The sample holds one count of this clone. The CDR3, as DNA: TGTGCCAGCAGCCCTAATACAGGGAGCTATGGCTACACCTTC. It is translated as CASSPNTGSYGYTF. This chain connects TRBV7-9 to TRBJ1-2; possible D gene TRBD1, 6 bases. CDR3 length equals 14 residues. The germline CDR1 and CDR2 sequences are SEHNR and FQNEAQ (reference sequence). Trimming pared 5 bases from V and 4 bases from J, leaving 14 bases between.

The chain employs TRBV7-9 and TRBJ1-2; tentative D call: TRBD1 (5 bases). Looked up from germline, CDR1 is SEHNR and CDR2 is FQNEAQ (reference sequence). CDR3 length: 15 amino acids. V dropped 3 bases and J dropped 6 bases, with 17 bases sitting between them. CDR3: CASSLGDFRKDGYTF. CDR3 nucleotides: TGTGCCAGCAGCTTGGGGGACTTTCGGAAAGATGGCTACACCTTC.

DNA for the CDR3: TGTGCCAGTAGTAAAGGATGGGACACTGAAGCTTTCTTT. Protein sequence: CASSKGWDTEAFF. The chain is built from TRBV19 and TRBJ1-1, with D unclear. CDR1 and CDR2 from the germline V gene are LNHDA and SQIVND (reference sequence). Trimming cost V 4 bases and J 3 bases, with 9 bases left between them. The CDR3 has 13 amino acids.

This clone was counted between two and nine times. The chain combines TRBV28 with TRBJ2-2, with D hard to call. Trimming shortened V by 6 bases and J by 4 bases, and 12 bases separated the two germline ends. Germline V gives CDR1 MDHEN, CDR2 SYDVKM. The length of the CDR3 is 14 residues. The CDR3 loop is CASRLQASTGELFF. The CDR3 bases are TGTGCCAGCAGGCTGCAGGCCTCCACCGGGGAGCTGTTTTTT.

The chain recombines TRBV6-6 with TRBJ2-3; D call uncertain. The V gene's germline CDR1 is MNHNY and CDR2 SVGAGI (reference sequence). The CDR3 is 12 residues long. Trimming cost V 10 bases and J 3 bases, with 11 bases left between them. The chain's CDR3 is CATVGITDTQYF. For the CDR3, the DNA is TGTGCCACAGTGGGGATAACAGATACGCAGTATTTT.

This chain links TRBV6-5 with TRBJ1-1; TRBD1 agrees at 8 bases. Germline V gene sequence: CDR1 MNHEY, CDR2 SVGAGI. The V segment lost 4 bases and the J segment 1 base; nucleotides outside the gene matches: 5. The length of the CDR3 is 15 residues. The CDR3 nucleotides read TGTGCCAGCAGTTTGGACAGGGCTGGGAACACTGAAGCTTTCTTT. This sequence encodes CASSLDRAGNTEAFF.